This entry lists 13 T cell receptor beta chains sequenced from one sample in a study of T cells after posttransplantation cyclophosphamide. Busulfan-fludarabine conditioning, marrow transplant, and cyclophosphamide on days +3 and +4 were administered. Clones were read by immunoSEQ multiplex PCR, and TCRdb kept only the in-frame ones, dropping some. Recorded here are 2,500 to 4,000 clones, none singletons. The sequencing here drew on PBMCs, taken 84 days after allogeneic stem cell transplant with posttransplant cyclophosphamide. Every receptor here comes from a female patient aged 40 to 50 who received an allogeneic stem cell transplant from a related donor, was CMV-positive, and had no GVHD. Some T cells may be graft donor cells.

This clone was seen only a few times. V usage is TRBV4-2 and J usage is TRBJ2-3, with TRBD2 matching 8 bases. CDR3 size: 16 residues. Germline trimming cut 3 bases from V and 0 bases from J; bases unmatched to any gene: 5. Per the germline V gene, CDR1 is LGHNA and CDR2 is YNFKEQ. CDR3 in amino acids: CASSQISGASTDTQYF. In DNA form, the CDR3 reads TGTGCCAGCAGCCAGATTAGCGGGGCCAGCACAGATACGCAGTATTTT.

This clone was seen only a few times. This may stem from a read error, because a much larger clone lies one nucleotide away. The sample contains more than one DNA sequence encoding this CDR3. The chain joins TRBV9 to TRBJ2-7; 9 bases agree with TRBD1. In germline, CDR1 is SGDLS, CDR2 YYNGEE. This CDR3 spans 15 amino acids. V shed 8 bases and J 4 bases; nucleotides not matched to a gene: 13. CDR3 amino acids: CASSIGQGTAYEQYF. The CDR3 coding sequence is TGTGCCAGTAGTATCGGACAGGGGACGGCATACGAGCAGTACTTC.

This clone was picked up a small number of times. This specimen includes other DNA sequences encoding the same CDR3. The chain recombines TRBV9 with TRBJ2-7; TRBD1 is a possible D gene (6 bases). CDR3 length: 15 residues. Between the trimmed V and J ends, which lost 4 bases and 2 bases, there was a span of 16 bases. The germline gives CDR1 SGDLS, CDR2 YYNGEE. The CDR3 protein is CASSFRQETAYEQYF. In DNA form, the CDR3 reads TGTGCCAGCAGCTTCAGACAGGAGACGGCCTACGAGCAGTACTTC.

This clone has ten or more counts. The chain recombines TRBV25-1 with TRBJ1-2; the match to TRBD1 covers 9 bases. Germline V gives CDR1 MGHDK, CDR2 SYGVNS. The ends lost 1 base at V and 7 bases at J; junction bases unmatched: 4. This CDR3 spans 14 amino acids. CDR3 loop: CASSESGDRAGYTF. Here the CDR3 DNA reads TGTGCCAGCAGTGAATCCGGGGACAGGGCTGGCTACACCTTC.

There are many counts of this clone. This rearrangement joins TRBV11-2 to TRBJ1-5; 9 nucleotides match TRBD1. The CDR3 has 16 residues. Germline V gives CDR1 SGHAT, CDR2 FQNNGV. With V trimmed by 6 bases and J by 11 bases, 17 bases remained unmatched. The CDR3 DNA sequence: TGTGCCAGCAGTATTTCCGGGACAGGGAGCCACGGGGCCCAGCATTTT. It specifies CASSISGTGSHGAQHF.

This clone showed up many times. This chain links TRBV10-1 with TRBJ2-5; 13 bases agree with TRBD2. The CDR3 sequence is 14 residues long. The germline V gene has CDR1 WNHNN and CDR2 SYGVQD (reference sequence). Trimming at V came to 7 bases and at J to 4 bases, leaving 3 bases not matched to a gene. CDR3: CASTGTSGTETQYF. The CDR3 bases are TGCGCCAGCACCGGGACTAGCGGGACAGAGACCCAGTACTTC.

There are a few counts of this clone. This chain's CDR3 is CASSRTSGGLGNTGELFF. As DNA, the CDR3 is TGTGCCAGCAGCAGGACTAGCGGGGGCCTGGGGAACACCGGGGAGCTGTTTTTT. The V gene is TRBV25-1, the J gene TRBJ2-2; the match to TRBD2 covers 13 bases. The CDR3 covers 18 residues. After removal of 6 bases from V and 1 base from J, the junction contained 8 bases not matched to a gene. In germline, CDR1 is MGHDK, CDR2 SYGVNS.

This clone was picked up many times. The CDR3 is CAIRQPSGNTIYF. DNA of the CDR3: TGTGCCATAAGACAGCCCTCTGGAAACACCATATATTTT. This sequence joins TRBV10-3 and TRBJ1-3; D is perhaps TRBD1 (5 bases). This CDR3 contains 13 residues. Germline V gene data show CDR1 as ENHRY and CDR2 as SYGVKD. V was cut by 9 bases and J by 0 bases, with 9 bases left in between.

This clone occurred many times. This chain joins TRBV5-6 and TRBJ2-7, with D tentatively TRBD1 (5 bases). The CDR3 is 13 amino acids. The V end lost 3 bases, the J end lost 3 bases, and 10 bases lay between the germline ends. Germline lookup yields CDR1 SGHDT and CDR2 YYEEEE. The CDR3 bases are TGTGCCAGCAGCTCTCAGGGCAGCTACGAGCAGTACTTC. This translates into CASSSQGSYEQYF. Full variable domain (rest looked up from reference TRBV5-6 and TRBJ2-7): DAGVTQSPTHLIKTRGQQVTLRCSPKSGHDTVSWYQQALGQGPQFIFQYYEEEERQRGNFPDRFSGHQFPNYSSELNVNALLLGDSALYLCASSSQGSYEQYFGPGTRLTVT.

This clone was seen ten or more times. The chain uses TRBV28 and TRBJ1-1, with D perhaps TRBD1 (5 bases). The V and J ends lost 6 bases and 1 base respectively, with 12 bases between them. The CDR3 length is 14 residues. Germline lookup yields CDR1 MDHEN and CDR2 SYDVKM. As DNA, the CDR3 is TGTGCCAGCAGGGCGTGGCAGGGGAACACTGAAGCTTTCTTT. This translates into CASRAWQGNTEAFF.

This clone was detected ten times or more. The chain carries TRBV12-3 or TRBV12-4 and TRBJ2-7; no clear D gene. V lost 1 base and J 3 bases, leaving 7 bases between the germline ends. The CDR3 extends over 13 amino acids. The CDR3 protein is CASSLGHNYEQYF. The CDR3 DNA sequence: TGTGCCAGCAGTTTAGGGCACAACTACGAGCAGTACTTC.

This clone was detected ten times or more. The J gene is TRBJ2-7, the V gene TRBV4-2; 9 bases line up with TRBD1. This CDR3 spans 14 amino acids. V trimming: 6 bases; J trimming: 2 bases; junction bases outside the gene matches: 5. CDR1 and CDR2 (germline): LGHNA, YNFKEQ. The CDR3 DNA reads TGTGCCAGCAGTGAGGGACAGGGAACCTACGAGCAGTACTTC. Amino acid sequence: CASSEGQGTYEQYF.

This clone was counted ten times or more. Here the CDR3 DNA reads TGTGCCAGCAGCTCGGGACAGGGAGGCCAGCCCCAGCATTTT. This translates into CASSSGQGGQPQHF. The rearrangement links TRBV7-9 to TRBJ1-5; 9 bases are shared with TRBD1. The V gene end was trimmed by 4 bases and the J gene end by 7 bases; junction bases not matched to a gene: 5. This CDR3 region has 14 residues. Germline CDR1 is SEHNR and CDR2 is FQNEAQ (reference sequence).